The 11 T cell receptor beta chains below all came from one sample that was sequenced in a study of CD8+CD57+ T cells in acquired aplastic anemia (dated by TCRdb to the late 2010s). For sequencing, an Illumina HiSeq 2000 was employed. Genomic DNA was used as template for profiling of TCR beta VDJ combinations and CDR3 sequences. TCRdb reworked the public reads: Q25 trimming with fastp, MiXCR clone assembly, productive beta chains retained. Rows with one shared CDR3 protein collapse into an entry with the most common genes and DNA. The sample contains hundreds of thousands of distinct CDR3 sequences, just under 70% of them found a single time. Of the sample, around 4% falls within the top ten clones. Sequencing was performed on sorted CD4+, CD8+, or CD8+CD57+ T cells (not recorded which) from PBMCs. These receptors were obtained from a human donor in good health, serving as a control.

This clonotype has more than one count but fewer than ten. Possible read error: a much larger clone is one base away. In DNA form, the CDR3 reads TGTGCCAGTAGTTCCCCAGGGGGGGTCAGAAACATTCAGTACTTC. Protein: CASSSPGGVRNIQYF. V usage is TRBV7-2 and J usage is TRBJ2-4; D might be TRBD1 or TRBD2, each matching 7 bases. V lost 9 bases and J lost 6, with 21 bases in between. The CDR3 has 15 amino acids. Germline lookup yields CDR1 SGHTA and CDR2 FQGNSA.

This clonotype turned up a few times. The chain is built from TRBV2 and TRBJ2-1; D is perhaps TRBD2 (5 bases). CDR1 SNHLY and CDR2 FYNNEI come from the germline V gene. The CDR3 length is 14 residues. V lost 7 bases to trimming and J lost 5 bases, with 15 bases between them. As DNA, the CDR3 is TGTGCCAGCAAGGTCCAGCGGAGTAACAATGAGCAGTTCTTC. It yields the protein CASKVQRSNNEQFF. Full variable domain (remainder filled in from reference TRBV2 and TRBJ2-1): EPEVTQTPSHQVTQMGQEVILRCVPISNHLYFYWYRQILGQKVEFLVSFYNNEISEKSEIFDDQFSVERPDGSNFTLKIRSTKLEDSAMYFCASKVQRSNNEQFFGPGTRLTVL.

This chain links TRBV7-2 with TRBJ1-1; D unclear. The CDR3 has 14 amino acids. Germline-derived CDR1 and CDR2 are SGHTA and FQGNSA. The V end lost 7 bases, the J end lost 0 bases, and 12 bases lay between the germline ends. Written as DNA, the CDR3 is TGTGCCAGCAAGTCTGGACGGATGAACACTGAAGCTTTCTTT. Its translation is CASKSGRMNTEAFF.

This clonotype has at least ten counts. The V call is TRBV27, the J call TRBJ2-7; D is uncertain. CDR3 length: 13 residues. The V end was cut by 8 bases, the J end by 6 bases, with 17 bases between. CDR1 MNHEY and CDR2 SMNVEV come from the germline V gene (reference sequence). This CDR3 is CASYQAEELEQYF. CDR3 DNA sequence: TGTGCCAGCTATCAAGCAGAAGAGCTCGAGCAGTACTTC.

Concerning this clonotype itself: No DNA is shown, since the ends of the CDR3 on it are uncertain; the CDR3 is the one TCRdb lists. This rearrangement joins TRBV7-2 to TRBJ1-2. Germline V gene data show CDR1 as SGHTA and CDR2 as FQGNSA. With termini counted, the CDR3 has 14 amino acids. CDR3 amino acids: CASSSWGREQFFGF.

In regard to this clonotype: Mismatch with germline at one junction end may stem from a read error. The rearrangement links TRBV5-1 to TRBJ2-1, with 7 bases lining up with TRBD1. This CDR3 contains 14 residues. The germline gives CDR1 SGHRS, CDR2 YFSETQ. CDR3 residues: CASSSAGGFAEQFF. CDR3 DNA: TGTGCCAGCAGCTCCGCAGGGGGTTTCGCTGAGCAGTTCTTC.

V is TRBV2 and J is TRBJ1-1, with a possible D match to TRBD1 (5 bases). CDR1 is SNHLY and CDR2 is FYNNEI in the germline V gene. This CDR3 contains 14 residues. The ends were cut back, 5 bases at V and 2 bases at J, with 12 bases in the middle. The CDR3 protein is CASSTETVNTEAFF. CDR3 bases: TGTGCCAGCAGTACCGAGACAGTTAACACTGAAGCTTTCTTT.

With regard to this clonotype: Given the absence of the conserved phenylalanine or tryptophan at the CDR3 end, a read error is likely. The DNA is left out, because the CDR3 cannot be placed on it with certainty; the CDR3 is given as TCRdb lists it. The J gene is TRBJ1-6, the V gene TRBV20-1. Germline assignment: CDR1 DFQATT and CDR2 SNEGSKA (reference sequence). The CDR3 is 9 amino acids long, termini counted. CDR3 region: CSVRTALNY.

Remarks on this clonotype: The junction shows a germline mismatch at one end, possibly a read error. This sequence joins TRBV15 and TRBJ2-7, with D possibly matching TRBD2 (6 bases). This CDR3 is built from 14 residues. Germline CDR1 reads LNHNV; CDR2 reads YYDKDF (reference sequence). CDR3 in amino acids: CASSRDGGAREQYF. CDR3 nucleotides: TGTGCCAGCAGCAGGGACGGCGGGGCTCGCGAGCAGTACTTC.

Notes on this clonotype: A junction boundary mismatches the germline segment, possibly from a read error. V gene TRBV20-1 combines with J gene TRBJ1-2; D gene unclear. This CDR3 has 12 residues. CDR1 DFQATT and CDR2 SNEGSKA come from the germline V gene (reference sequence). This CDR3 is CSATEGWHGDTF. Here the CDR3 DNA reads TGCAGTGCTACAGAGGGATGGCATGGCGACACCTTC.

V gene TRBV2 combines with J gene TRBJ2-3; D gene unclear. This CDR3 spans 14 amino acids. V was shortened by 1 base and J by 4 bases, with 9 bases between the two germline ends. Germline lookup yields CDR1 SNHLY and CDR2 FYNNEI. CDR3 sequence reads: CASSEGWESDTQYF. CDR3 nucleotides: TGTGCCAGCAGTGAAGGTTGGGAATCAGATACGCAGTATTTT.